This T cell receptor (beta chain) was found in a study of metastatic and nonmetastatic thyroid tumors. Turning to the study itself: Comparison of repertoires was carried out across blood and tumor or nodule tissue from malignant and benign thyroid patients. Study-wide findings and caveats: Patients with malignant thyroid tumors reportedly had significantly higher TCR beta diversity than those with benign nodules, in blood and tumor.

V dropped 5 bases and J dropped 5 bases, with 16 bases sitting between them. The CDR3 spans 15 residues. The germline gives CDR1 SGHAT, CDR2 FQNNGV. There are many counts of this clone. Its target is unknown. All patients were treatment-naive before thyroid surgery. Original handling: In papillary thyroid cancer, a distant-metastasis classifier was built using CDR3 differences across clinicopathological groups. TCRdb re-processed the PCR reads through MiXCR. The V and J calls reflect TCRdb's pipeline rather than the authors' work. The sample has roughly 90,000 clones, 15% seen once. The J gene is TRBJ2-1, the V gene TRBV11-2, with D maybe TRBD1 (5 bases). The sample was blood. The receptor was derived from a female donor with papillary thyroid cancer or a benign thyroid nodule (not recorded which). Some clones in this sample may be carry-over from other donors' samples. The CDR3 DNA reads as TGTGCCAGCAGCCCGACAGTGGCCTATAACAATGAGCAGTTCTTC. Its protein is CASSPTVAYNNEQFF.